This TCR beta chain was obtained from a study of blood T cell repertoires in COVID-19. About the study: Sites in the United States, Italy and Spain provided acute and convalescent COVID-19 samples.

The germline V and J ends were trimmed by 0 bases and 3 bases, with 23 bases remaining between them. Germline-derived CDR1 and CDR2 are LNHNV and YYDKDF (reference sequence). The CDR3 contains 19 residues. In the original analysis: Reference gene primer amplification gave nucleated cell count estimates. Measured with immunoSEQ multiplex PCR; TCRdb has only the in-frame clones, and not every one. Clonal size and the V and J genes are those of that table, whereas D and trimming came from the DNA. The sample includes some 210,000 clones, 89% of them seen just once. This clone has just one count. The rearrangement links TRBV15 to TRBJ1-2; possible D gene TRBD1, 5 bases. Sequences were obtained from peripheral blood. The receptor comes from a woman aged 40 to 50 with acute or convalescent COVID-19. As DNA, the CDR3 is TGTGCCACCAGCAGAGATTTTGGGACTACGAATGATCTCTACTATGGCTACACCTTC. Protein: CATSRDFGTTNDLYYGYTF. Complete variable domain (other parts from reference TRBV15 and TRBJ1-2): DAMVIQNPRYQVTQFGKPVTLSCSQTLNHNVMYWYQQKSSQAPKLLFHYYDKDFNNEADTPDNFQSRRPNTSFCFLDIRSPGLGDTAMYLCATSRDFGTTNDLYYGYTFGSGTRLTVV.